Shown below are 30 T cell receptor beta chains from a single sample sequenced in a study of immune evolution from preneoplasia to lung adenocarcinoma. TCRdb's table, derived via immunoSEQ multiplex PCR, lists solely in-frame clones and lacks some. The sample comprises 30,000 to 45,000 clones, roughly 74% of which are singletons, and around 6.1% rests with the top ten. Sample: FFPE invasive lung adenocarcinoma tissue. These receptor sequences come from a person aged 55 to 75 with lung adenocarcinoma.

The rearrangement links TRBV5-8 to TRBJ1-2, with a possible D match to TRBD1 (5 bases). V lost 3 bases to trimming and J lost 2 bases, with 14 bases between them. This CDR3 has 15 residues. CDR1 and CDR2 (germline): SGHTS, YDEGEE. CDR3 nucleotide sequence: TGTGCCAGCAGCTACCCGGGACCGATGAACTATGGCTACACCTTC. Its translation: CASSYPGPMNYGYTF.

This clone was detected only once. The CDR3 DNA reads as TGTGCCAGCAGGCAGGCTAACACTGAAGCTTTCTTT. It is translated as CASRQANTEAFF. This sequence joins TRBV27 and TRBJ1-1; D unresolved. CDR1 is MNHEY and CDR2 is SMNVEV in the germline V gene (reference sequence). V gave up 6 bases and J gave up 2 bases, with 7 bases separating them. The length of the CDR3 is 12 residues.

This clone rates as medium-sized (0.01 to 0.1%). The chain's CDR3 is CASRPIGGNQPQHF. The DNA of the CDR3 is TGTGCCAGCAGGCCTATCGGGGGGAATCAGCCCCAGCATTTT. The chain joins TRBV28 to TRBJ1-5, with D possibly being TRBD1 (5 bases). The CDR3 length is 14 residues. Germline V gives CDR1 MDHEN, CDR2 SYDVKM. Trimming shortened V by 6 bases and J by 4 bases, and 13 bases separated the two germline ends.

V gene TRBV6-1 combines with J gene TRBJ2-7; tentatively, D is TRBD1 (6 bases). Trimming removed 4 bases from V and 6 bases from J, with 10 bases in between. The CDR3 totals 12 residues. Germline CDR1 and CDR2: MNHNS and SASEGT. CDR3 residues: CASSGNRVEQYF. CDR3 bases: TGTGCCAGCAGTGGCAACAGGGTCGAGCAGTACTTC.

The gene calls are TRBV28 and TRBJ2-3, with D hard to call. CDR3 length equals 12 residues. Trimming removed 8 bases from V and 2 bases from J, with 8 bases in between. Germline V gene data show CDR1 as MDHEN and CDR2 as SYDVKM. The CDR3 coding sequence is TGTGCCAGCCAAACCCCCACAGATACGCAGTATTTT. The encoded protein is CASQTPTDTQYF.

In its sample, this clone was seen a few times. CDR3: CAWSVLPGLAGLSSYNEQFF. CDR3 coding DNA: TGTGCCTGGAGTGTACTACCCGGACTAGCGGGCCTTAGCTCCTACAATGAGCAGTTCTTC. The J gene is TRBJ2-1, the V gene TRBV30, with 11 positions matching TRBD2. Germline values: CDR1 GTSNPN, CDR2 SVGIG (reference sequence). With 0 bases clipped from V and 0 bases from J, the junction kept 13 bases outside the gene matches. This CDR3 region has 20 residues.

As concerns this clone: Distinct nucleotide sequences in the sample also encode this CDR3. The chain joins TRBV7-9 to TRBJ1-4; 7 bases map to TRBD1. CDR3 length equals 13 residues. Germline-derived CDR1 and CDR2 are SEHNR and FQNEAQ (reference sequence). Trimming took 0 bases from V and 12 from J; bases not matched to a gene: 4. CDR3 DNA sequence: TGTGCCAGCAGCTTAGCACAGGGACAGCAACTGTTTTTT. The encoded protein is CASSLAQGQQLFF.

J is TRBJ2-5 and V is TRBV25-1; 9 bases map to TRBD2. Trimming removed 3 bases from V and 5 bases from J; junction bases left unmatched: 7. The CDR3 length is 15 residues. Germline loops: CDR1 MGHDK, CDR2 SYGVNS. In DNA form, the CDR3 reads TGTGCCAGCAGTGACCCGGGACTAGCATCGGAGACCCAGTACTTC. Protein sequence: CASSDPGLASETQYF.

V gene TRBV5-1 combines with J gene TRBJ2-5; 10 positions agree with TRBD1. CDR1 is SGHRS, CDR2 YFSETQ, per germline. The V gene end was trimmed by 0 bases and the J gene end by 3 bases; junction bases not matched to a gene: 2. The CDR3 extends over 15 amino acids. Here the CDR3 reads CASSLGGTGEETQYF. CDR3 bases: TGCGCCAGCAGCTTGGGGGGGACAGGGGAAGAGACCCAGTACTTC.

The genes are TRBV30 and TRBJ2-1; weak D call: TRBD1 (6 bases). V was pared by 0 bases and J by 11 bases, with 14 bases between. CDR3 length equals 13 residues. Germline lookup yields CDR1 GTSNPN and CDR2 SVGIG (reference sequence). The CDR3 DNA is TGTGCCTGGAGTGTTGAGGGGGTTGGTAAGCAGTTCTTC. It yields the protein CAWSVEGVGKQFF.

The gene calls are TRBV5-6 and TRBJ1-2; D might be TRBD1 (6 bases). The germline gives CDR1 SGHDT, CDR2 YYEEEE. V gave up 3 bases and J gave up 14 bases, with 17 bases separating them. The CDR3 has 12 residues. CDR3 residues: CASSSNRARETF. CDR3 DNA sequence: TGTGCCAGCAGCTCGAACAGGGCCCGAGAGACCTTC.

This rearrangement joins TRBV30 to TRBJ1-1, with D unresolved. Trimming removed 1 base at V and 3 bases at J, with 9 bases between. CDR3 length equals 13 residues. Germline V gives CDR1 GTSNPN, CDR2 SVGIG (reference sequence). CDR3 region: CAWSEGTHTEAFF. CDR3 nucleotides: TGTGCCTGGAGTGAGGGAACGCACACTGAAGCTTTCTTT.

CDR3 DNA: TGTGCCAGCAGCTGGGAGAACACCGGGGAGCTGTTTTTT. Protein product: CASSWENTGELFF. The chain uses TRBV7-3 and TRBJ2-2; D not certain. Trimming took off 4 bases at V and 1 base at J, with 4 bases between the two ends. The length of the CDR3 is 13 residues. Germline values: CDR1 SGHTA, CDR2 FQGTGA.

The CDR3 region is CASSQDYGPYEQYF. The CDR3 coding sequence is TGCGCCAGCAGCCAAGATTACGGGCCCTACGAGCAGTACTTC. This chain uses TRBV4-1 with TRBJ2-7; D uncertain. This CDR3 is built from 14 residues. With 0 bases removed from V and 2 bases from J, the gap between germline ends came to 8 bases. CDR1 and CDR2 (germline): MGHRA, YSYEKL.

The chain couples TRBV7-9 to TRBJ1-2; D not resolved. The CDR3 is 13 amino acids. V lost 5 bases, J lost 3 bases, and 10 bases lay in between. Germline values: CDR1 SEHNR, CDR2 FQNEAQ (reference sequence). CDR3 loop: CASSNTADYGYTF. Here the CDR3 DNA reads TGTGCCAGCAGCAACACGGCGGACTATGGCTACACCTTC.

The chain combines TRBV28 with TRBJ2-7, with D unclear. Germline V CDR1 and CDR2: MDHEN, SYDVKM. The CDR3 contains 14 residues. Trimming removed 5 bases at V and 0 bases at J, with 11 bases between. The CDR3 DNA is TGTGCCAGCAGTGAGCCGGGCAGCTCCTACGAGCAGTACTTC. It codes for CASSEPGSSYEQYF.

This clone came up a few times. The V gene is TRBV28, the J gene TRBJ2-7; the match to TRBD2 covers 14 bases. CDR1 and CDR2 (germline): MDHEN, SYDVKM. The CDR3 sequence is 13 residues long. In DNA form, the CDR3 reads TGTGCTTCCGGGACTAGCGGGAGTTACGAGCAGTACTTC. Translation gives CASGTSGSYEQYF.

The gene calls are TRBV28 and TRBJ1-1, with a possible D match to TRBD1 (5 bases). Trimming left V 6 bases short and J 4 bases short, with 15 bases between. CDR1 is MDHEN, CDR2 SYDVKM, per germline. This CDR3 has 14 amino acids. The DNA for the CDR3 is TGTGCCAGCAGGTTGACAGCATCGGGCACTGAAGCTTTCTTT. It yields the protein CASRLTASGTEAFF. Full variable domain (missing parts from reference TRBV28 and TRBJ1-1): DVKVTQSSRYLVKRTGEKVFLECVQDMDHENMFWYRQDPGLGLRLIYFSYDVKMKEKGDIPEGYSVSREKKERFSLILESASTNQTSMYLCASRLTASGTEAFFGQGTRLTVV.

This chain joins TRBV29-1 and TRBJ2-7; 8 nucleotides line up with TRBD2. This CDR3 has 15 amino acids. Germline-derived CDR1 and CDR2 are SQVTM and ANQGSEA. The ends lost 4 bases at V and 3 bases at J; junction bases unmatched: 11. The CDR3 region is CSVVVAGGLYYEQYF. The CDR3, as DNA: TGCAGCGTTGTTGTTGCGGGAGGCCTATACTACGAGCAGTACTTC.

The CDR3 here is CASSFVGGYEQYF. CDR3 in DNA: TGTGCCAGCAGCTTCGTGGGGGGATACGAGCAGTACTTC. The J gene is TRBJ2-7, the V gene TRBV7-9, with a weak D call TRBD2 (6 bases). CDR1 and CDR2 from the germline V gene are SEHNR and FQNEAQ (reference sequence). The ends were cut back, 3 bases at V and 4 bases at J, with 10 bases in the middle. There are 13 residues in the CDR3.

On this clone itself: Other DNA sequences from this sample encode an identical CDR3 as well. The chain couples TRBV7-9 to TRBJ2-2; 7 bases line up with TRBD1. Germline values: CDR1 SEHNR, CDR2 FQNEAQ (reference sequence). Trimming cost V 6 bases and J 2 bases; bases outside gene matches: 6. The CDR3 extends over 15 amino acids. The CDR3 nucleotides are TGTGCCAGCAGACCCGGGACAGCTAACACCGGGGAGCTGTTTTTT. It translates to CASRPGTANTGELFF.

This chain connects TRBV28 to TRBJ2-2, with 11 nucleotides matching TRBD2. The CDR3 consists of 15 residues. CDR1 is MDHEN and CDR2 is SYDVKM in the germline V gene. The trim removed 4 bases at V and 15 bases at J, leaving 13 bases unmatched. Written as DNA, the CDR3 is TGTGCCAGCAGTTCGACTAGCGGGACCTCCTCGAAGGTGTTTTTT. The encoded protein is CASSSTSGTSSKVFF.

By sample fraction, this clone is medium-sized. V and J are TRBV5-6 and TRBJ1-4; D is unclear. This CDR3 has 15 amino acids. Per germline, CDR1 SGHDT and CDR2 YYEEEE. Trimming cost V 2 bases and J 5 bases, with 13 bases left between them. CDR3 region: CASSFFQDRNEKLFF. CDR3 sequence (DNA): TGTGCCAGCAGCTTTTTTCAGGACCGAAATGAAAAACTGTTTTTT.

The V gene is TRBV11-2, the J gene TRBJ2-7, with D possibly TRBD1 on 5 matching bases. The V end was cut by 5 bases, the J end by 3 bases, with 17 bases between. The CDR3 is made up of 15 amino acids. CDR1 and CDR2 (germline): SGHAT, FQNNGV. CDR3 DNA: TGTGCCAGCAGCCCGAATTGGGGCCAAGTCTACGAGCAGTACTTC. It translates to CASSPNWGQVYEQYF.

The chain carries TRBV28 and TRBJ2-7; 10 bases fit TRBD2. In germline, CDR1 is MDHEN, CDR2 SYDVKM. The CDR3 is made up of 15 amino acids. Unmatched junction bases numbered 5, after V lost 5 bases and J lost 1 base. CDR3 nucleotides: TGTGCCAGCAGTACTAGCGGGACCTCATCCTACGAGCAGTACTTC. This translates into CASSTSGTSSYEQYF.

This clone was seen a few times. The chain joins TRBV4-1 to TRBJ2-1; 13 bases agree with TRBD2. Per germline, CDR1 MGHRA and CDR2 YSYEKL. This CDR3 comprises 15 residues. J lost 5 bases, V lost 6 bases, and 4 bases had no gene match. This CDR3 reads CASRLGLAGDNEQFF. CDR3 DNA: TGCGCCAGCAGACTAGGACTAGCGGGGGACAATGAGCAGTTCTTC.

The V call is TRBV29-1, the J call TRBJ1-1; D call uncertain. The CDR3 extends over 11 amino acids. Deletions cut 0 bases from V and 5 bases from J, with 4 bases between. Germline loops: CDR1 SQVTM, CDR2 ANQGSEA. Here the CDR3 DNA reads TGCAGCGTTGAAGAGCAGACTGAAGCTTTCTTT. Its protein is CSVEEQTEAFF.

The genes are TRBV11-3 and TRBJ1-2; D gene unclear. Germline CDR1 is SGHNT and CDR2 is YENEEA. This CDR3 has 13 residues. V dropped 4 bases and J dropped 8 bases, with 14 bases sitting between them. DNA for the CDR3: TGTGCCAGCAGCTCCCAGTCGACGGGCGGCTACACCTTC. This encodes CASSSQSTGGYTF. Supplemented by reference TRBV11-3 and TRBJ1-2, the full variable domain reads EAGVVQSPRYKIIEKKQPVAFWCNPISGHNTLYWYLQNLGQGPELLIRYENEEAVDDSQLPKDRFSAERLKGVDSTLKIQPAELGDSAVYLCASSSQSTGGYTFGSGTRLTVV.

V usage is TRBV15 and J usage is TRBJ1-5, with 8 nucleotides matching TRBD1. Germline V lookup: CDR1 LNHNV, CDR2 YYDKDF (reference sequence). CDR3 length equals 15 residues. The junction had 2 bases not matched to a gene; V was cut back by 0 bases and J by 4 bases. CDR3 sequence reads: CATSRDDRGNQPQHF. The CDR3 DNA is TGTGCCACCAGCAGAGACGACAGGGGTAATCAGCCCCAGCATTTT.

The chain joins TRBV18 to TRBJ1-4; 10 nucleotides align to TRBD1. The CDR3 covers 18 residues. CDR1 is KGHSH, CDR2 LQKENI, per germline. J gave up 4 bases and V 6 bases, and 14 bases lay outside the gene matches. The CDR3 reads CASSPPGTGAKGNEKLFF. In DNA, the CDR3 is TGTGCCAGCTCCCCGCCCGGGACAGGGGCCAAAGGTAATGAAAAACTGTTTTTT.